This entry is about one T cell receptor (beta chain). The source of the sample is a study of radiotherapy plus CTLA-4 blockade in lung cancer. Generated by immunoSEQ multiplex PCR, the TCRdb table keeps only in-frame clones and is missing some. The sample carries roughly 110,000 clones, 85% recorded once. Trimming cost V 0 bases and J 9 bases; bases outside gene matches: 11. Per the germline V gene, CDR1 is SNHLY and CDR2 is FYNNEI. The CDR3 length is 16 residues. This chain uses TRBV2 with TRBJ1-5; 7 nucleotides line up with TRBD1. The receptor was isolated from a human donor with non-small cell lung cancer that progressed on radiotherapy plus ipilimumab. Some clones in this sample may be carry-over from other donors' samples. Sequences were derived from peripheral blood, sampled from a patient treated with radiotherapy plus ipilimumab. In nucleotides, the CDR3 is TGTGCCAGCAGTGAAGCGCTTCGACAGGGCGCTTCGCCCCAGCATTTT. It translates to CASSEALRQGASPQHF.